The rows below give T cell receptor beta chains drawn from one sample of a study of blood T cell repertoires in COVID-19. Method: immunoSEQ multiplex PCR; TCRdb's copy keeps in-frame clones and lacks some. The table includes some 170,000 clones, more than 75% detected once. Material for sequencing was PBMCs or T cells enriched from blood (not recorded which). The source of these receptors is a woman in her 50s who had recovered from COVID-19. Both conserved end residues are part of each CDR3. D genes are given only for firm matches. Where a row states a size, it is once, few, many or the class of an expanded clone; other rows omit it.

len	v_gene	d_gene	j_gene	abundance	CDR3aa	CDR3nt
14	TRBV7-8	.	TRBJ2-1	once	CASSFWEPHNEQFF	TGTGCCAGCAGCTTCTGGGAGCCCCACAATGAGCAGTTCTTC
15	TRBV7-9	TRBD2	TRBJ2-7	.	CASSLPAGIAYEQYF	TGTGCCAGCAGCTTACCAGCGGGAATAGCCTACGAGCAGTACTTC
13	TRBV29-1	.	TRBJ1-2	.	CSVDPSEADGYTF	TGCAGCGTTGATCCGTCCGAGGCTGATGGCTACACCTTC
16	TRBV7-2	TRBD1	TRBJ2-3	.	CASSYTGTGRPDTQYF	TGTGCCAGCAGTTATACCGGGACAGGGCGGCCAGATACGCAGTATTTT
14	TRBV2	.	TRBJ2-7	few	CASSPRVSESEQYF	TGTGCCAGCAGTCCTCGGGTGTCTGAATCAGAGCAGTACTTC
14	TRBV19	TRBD1	TRBJ1-1	.	CASSPDRGRKEAFF	TGTGCCAGTAGTCCGGACAGGGGGCGGAAGGAAGCTTTCTTT
16	TRBV24-1	TRBD2	TRBJ2-1	.	CATSDRTSGRRDEQFF	TGTGCCACCAGTGACCGGACTAGCGGGAGACGGGATGAGCAGTTCTTC
13	TRBV12-3/TRBV12-4	.	TRBJ1-4	once	CASSPNQASGLFF	TGTGCCAGCAGTCCTAACCAGGCCTCAGGGCTGTTTTTT
15	TRBV21-1	.	TRBJ2-5	.	CASSNSRRVAETQYF	TGTGCCAGCAGCAATTCGCGCAGGGTCGCAGAGACCCAGTACTTC
13	TRBV7-9	TRBD1	TRBJ1-2	many	CASSLQGGYGYTF	TGTGCCAGCAGCCTACAGGGGGGCTATGGCTACACCTTC
13	TRBV28	TRBD2	TRBJ2-1	.	CASSLSGGNEQFF	TGTGCCAGCAGTTTGTCGGGGGGCAATGAGCAGTTCTTC
16	TRBV5-5	TRBD1	TRBJ1-2	.	CASSFRTRDRDYGYTF	TGTGCCAGCAGCTTTCGAACGCGGGACAGGGACTATGGCTACACCTTC
14	TRBV10-3	TRBD2	TRBJ2-7	.	CAITPSAGGGEQYF	TGTGCCATCACGCCGTCCGCGGGGGGTGGCGAGCAGTACTTC
14	TRBV5-1	.	TRBJ1-1	.	CASSVLTGNTEAFF	TGCGCCAGCAGCGTCTTGACAGGGAACACTGAAGCTTTCTTT
13	TRBV6-5	TRBD1	TRBJ1-3	.	CASATGAGNTIYF	TGTGCCAGCGCGACAGGGGCCGGAAACACCATATATTTT
14	TRBV7-3	.	TRBJ1-1	once	CASSSVGGGTEAFF	TGTGCCAGCAGCTCGGTCGGGGGAGGGACTGAAGCTTTCTTT
15	TRBV28	TRBD1	TRBJ2-5	.	CASSPSDRARETQYF	TGTGCCAGCAGCCCCTCCGACAGGGCCAGGGAGACCCAGTACTTC
14	TRBV28	.	TRBJ2-1	once	CASSVQGRENEQFF	TGTGCCAGCAGCGTACAGGGAAGAGAGAATGAGCAGTTCTTC
14	TRBV28	TRBD1	TRBJ1-5	.	CASGTGGSNQPQHF	TGTGCCAGTGGGACAGGGGGGAGCAATCAGCCCCAGCATTTT
14	TRBV5-1	.	TRBJ2-2	.	CASSLEAGTGELFF	TGCGCCAGCAGCTTGGAGGCGGGCACCGGGGAGCTGTTTTTT
15	TRBV24-1	.	TRBJ2-3	.	CATSDERRAKDTQYF	TGTGCCACCAGTGATGAGCGGAGAGCTAAAGATACGCAGTATTTT
15	TRBV3-1/TRBV3-2	TRBD2	TRBJ2-1	few	CASSTLAGERNEQFF	TGTGCCAGCAGCACCCTAGCGGGAGAACGGAATGAGCAGTTCTTC
13	TRBV3-1/TRBV3-2	.	TRBJ2-1	.	CASIHPGSYEQFF	TGTGCCAGCATACACCCGGGGAGCTATGAGCAGTTCTTC
16	TRBV27	TRBD1	TRBJ1-2	.	CASSPKLGTGDYGYTF	TGTGCCAGCAGTCCGAAACTCGGGACAGGGGATTATGGCTACACCTTC
21	TRBV24-1	TRBD1	TRBJ2-2	.	CATSDLPKSRDRETNTGELFF	TGTGCCACCAGTGATTTGCCGAAGTCCCGGGACAGGGAAACGAACACCGGGGAGCTGTTTTTT
18	TRBV15	TRBD1	TRBJ1-2	.	CATKHRGQGAVRYYGYTF	TGTGCCACGAAGCATAGGGGGCAGGGGGCGGTTCGGTACTATGGCTACACCTTC
14	TRBV9	TRBD1	TRBJ2-1	.	CARRGRGFYNEQFF	TGTGCCAGGAGGGGCAGGGGGTTTTACAATGAGCAGTTCTTC
17	TRBV5-4	TRBD1	TRBJ2-7	.	CASSLPTGGVGLSEQYF	TGTGCCAGCAGCTTGCCGACAGGGGGCGTAGGGCTATCCGAGCAGTACTTC
16	TRBV19	TRBD2	TRBJ2-7	.	CASSGTSGRITDEQYF	TGTGCCAGTAGTGGGACTAGCGGGAGGATTACGGACGAGCAGTACTTC
18	TRBV4-1	TRBD1	TRBJ1-1	once	CASSQDLETGTLNTEAFF	TGCGCCAGCAGCCAAGATTTAGAGACAGGGACTCTGAACACTGAAGCTTTCTTT
16	TRBV5-1	.	TRBJ1-3	.	CASSIHDGGSGNTIYF	TGCGCCAGCAGCATCCATGACGGGGGATCTGGAAACACCATATATTTT
13	TRBV5-5	TRBD1	TRBJ1-2	.	CASSPLGQSGYTF	TGTGCCAGCAGCCCTTTGGGACAGTCTGGCTACACCTTC
14	TRBV3-1/TRBV3-2	TRBD1	TRBJ2-3	.	CASSPGQGVDTQYF	TGTGCCAGCAGCCCGGGACAGGGGGTAGATACGCAGTATTTT
15	TRBV19	TRBD2	TRBJ2-1	.	CASSPGLAVYNEQFF	TGTGCCAGTAGTCCGGGACTAGCGGTGTACAATGAGCAGTTCTTC
14	TRBV3-1/TRBV3-2	TRBD2	TRBJ2-3	few	CASSGGGGSDTQYF	TGTGCCAGCAGCGGGGGGGGAGGTTCAGATACGCAGTATTTT
13	TRBV6-4	.	TRBJ2-3	.	CASSDARGDTQYF	TGTGCCAGCAGTGACGCTAGGGGAGATACGCAGTATTTT
17	TRBV24-1	TRBD2	TRBJ2-1	once	CATRGPSGSRSYNEQFF	TGTGCCACCAGGGGACCTAGCGGGAGCCGCTCCTACAATGAGCAGTTCTTC